These 9 T cell receptor beta chains were sequenced from one sample in a study of T cell changes during pregnancy in multiple sclerosis (dated by TCRdb to the late 2010s). Library construction relied on the immunoSEQ multiplex PCR assay. TCRdb provides this immuneACCESS table in a form limited to in-frame rearrangements. Some clones are lacking; in checked studies, under half of them reflect an unresolved V gene, and why the rest are absent is not known. The table for this sample lists about 98,000 clones; 92% of them were counted only once. The ten largest clones represent approximately 2% of the sample. This specimen consisted of peripheral blood, obtained after pregnancy. The receptors were gathered from a female donor in good health, enrolled as a control in a pregnancy study.

As to this clone: An end of the junction does not agree with germline; a read error may underlie this. V usage is TRBV7-7 and J usage is TRBJ1-3; D is unresolved. The length of the CDR3 is 14 residues. CDR1 and CDR2 (germline): SSHAT, FNYEAQ (reference sequence). The CDR3 here is CASSLSLSGNTIYF. CDR3 nucleotides: TGTGCTAGCAGCTTATCCCTCTCTGGAAACACCATATATTTT.

The chain carries TRBV4-1 and TRBJ2-2; 7 nucleotides line up with TRBD2. V shed 1 base, J shed 4 bases, and the junction held 6 bases outside the gene matches. From germline, CDR1 is MGHRA and CDR2 YSYEKL. This CDR3 spans 16 amino acids. CDR3 nucleotide sequence: TGCGCCAGCAGCCAAGTAGGTAGCGGGCCCACCGGGGAGCTGTTTTTT. Translating gives CASSQVGSGPTGELFF.

This chain connects TRBV27 to TRBJ2-1; 10 nucleotides match TRBD2. CDR3 size: 14 residues. CDR1 and CDR2 from the germline V gene are MNHEY and SMNVEV (reference sequence). V trimming: 4 bases; J trimming: 9 bases; junction bases outside the gene matches: 6. The CDR3 nucleotides are TGTGCCAGCAGTTCTAGCGGGAGAAAGGGTGAGCAGTTCTTC. Translated: CASSSSGRKGEQFF.

The chain recombines TRBV28 with TRBJ1-6; 9 positions match TRBD1. V gave up 8 bases and J gave up 9 bases; unmatched junction bases: 11. The germline V gene has CDR1 MDHEN and CDR2 SYDVKM. The CDR3 is 15 residues long. The CDR3 sequence is CASGRRGQGTSPLHF. The CDR3 nucleotides are TGTGCCAGCGGGCGCCGGGGACAGGGTACTTCACCCCTCCACTTT.

This clone was detected once. V gene TRBV5-6 combines with J gene TRBJ2-7; D is perhaps TRBD1 (5 bases). The CDR3 runs to 13 residues. Germline V gene lookup returns CDR1 SGHDT and CDR2 YYEEEE. V was pared by 0 bases and J by 3 bases, with 7 bases between. The CDR3 reads CASSLGGDYEQYF. CDR3 nucleotide sequence: TGTGCCAGCAGCTTGGGGGGCGACTACGAGCAGTACTTC. Filled out from reference TRBV5-6 and TRBJ2-7, the complete variable domain reads DAGVTQSPTHLIKTRGQQVTLRCSPKSGHDTVSWYQQALGQGPQFIFQYYEEEERQRGNFPDRFSGHQFPNYSSELNVNALLLGDSALYLCASSLGGDYEQYFGPGTRLTVT.

The gene calls are TRBV5-4 and TRBJ2-1; 9 bases fit TRBD1. The CDR3 has 20 amino acids. The germline CDR1 and CDR2 sequences are SGHNT and YYREEE (reference sequence). The J segment lost 0 bases and the V segment lost 0 bases, leaving 13 bases of the junction unmatched. The CDR3 nucleotides are TGTGCCAGCAGCTTGGGGATCCCGGGACAGGGTATTGGCTCCTACAATGAGCAGTTCTTC. Protein: CASSLGIPGQGIGSYNEQFF. The full variable domain, rest sourced from reference TRBV5-4 and TRBJ2-1, is ETGVTQSPTHLIKTRGQQVTLRCSSQSGHNTVSWYQQALGQGPQFIFQYYREEENGRGNFPPRFSGLQFPNYSSELNVNALELDDSALYLCASSLGIPGQGIGSYNEQFFGPGTRLTVL.

This clone appeared once. This chain links TRBV7-6 with TRBJ1-2; D gene uncertain. The CDR3 loop spans 13 amino acids. Trimming pared 4 bases from V and 8 bases from J, leaving 14 bases between. CDR1 is SGHVS, CDR2 FNYEAQ, per germline. CDR3 nucleotide sequence: TGTGCCAGCAGCTCCTCCTACAGTATGGGCTACACCTTC. It yields the protein CASSSSYSMGYTF.

This chain uses TRBV30 with TRBJ2-1, with 10 positions matching TRBD1. Germline-derived CDR1 and CDR2 are GTSNPN and SVGIG (reference sequence). The V gene end was trimmed by 3 bases and the J gene end by 5 bases; junction bases not matched to a gene: 10. The CDR3 consists of 16 residues. The CDR3 loop is CAWRGLTGTGDNEQFF. The CDR3 DNA follows: TGTGCCTGGAGAGGTCTTACCGGGACAGGGGACAATGAGCAGTTCTTC.

The chain employs TRBV4-1 and TRBJ2-5; 8 nucleotides line up with TRBD2. V lost 4 bases to trimming and J lost 2 bases; unmatched junction nucleotides: 6. The CDR3 is 15 amino acids. Germline V gene sequence: CDR1 MGHRA, CDR2 YSYEKL. In DNA, the CDR3 is TGCGCCAGCAGCCCGTTGGCGGGGGGTCAAGAGACCCAGTACTTC. Translation: CASSPLAGGQETQYF.